This T cell receptor (beta chain) was sequenced for a study of technical replicates of blood from a few donors. The table came from immunoSEQ multiplex PCR; TCRdb's copy has only in-frame clones and leaves some out. Of 91,000 or so clones in the sample, roughly 94% were seen once. Germline CDR1 LNHDA, CDR2 SQIVND (reference sequence). V was cut by 10 bases and J by 0 bases, with 10 bases left in between. The length of the CDR3 is 13 residues. The source of this sequence is a human donor in good health. The chain recombines TRBV19 with TRBJ1-3, with unresolved D. Sequenced sample: T cells isolated from PBMCs. This CDR3 is CATEDYSGNTIYF. The CDR3 nucleotides are TGTGCCACGGAGGACTACTCTGGAAACACCATATATTTT.